One and the same sample provided the 14 T cell receptor beta chains below, sequenced in a study of early T cells in non-severe SARS-CoV-2 infection. TCRdb redid the calling of the 5' RACE reads with MiXCR, one entry per CDR3 protein. This table has 85,000 to 100,000 distinct CDR3 sequences, around 14% appearing once. The sequenced material came from whole blood. The receptors stem from an adult who was a healthcare worker with PCR-confirmed SARS-CoV-2 infection or an uninfected control (not recorded which).

Remarks on this clonotype: This may come from a read error, since a much larger clone is one base off. The rearrangement uses TRBV29-1 and TRBJ2-3, with D possibly matching TRBD2 (6 bases). Germline CDR1 and CDR2: SQVTM and ANQGSEA. The V and J ends lost 4 bases and 6 bases respectively, with 11 bases between them. CDR3 length: 12 residues. CDR3 loop: CSVGWDWDTQYF. CDR3 in DNA: TGCAGCGTTGGATGGGACTGGGATACGCAGTATTTT.

There are a few counts of this clonotype. V gene TRBV28 combines with J gene TRBJ1-1; D might be TRBD1 (5 bases). The V end was cut by 5 bases, the J end by 9 bases, with 19 bases between. CDR3 length: 14 residues. CDR1 is MDHEN and CDR2 is SYDVKM in the germline V gene. The CDR3 DNA is TGTGCCAGCAGTCCACCCGCAGGGATGGTAAAAGCTTTCTTT. This translates into CASSPPAGMVKAFF.

The CDR3 nucleotides read TGCAGTGCTAGACCCCTGACAGGCTCCTACAATGAGCAGTTCTTC. It translates to CSARPLTGSYNEQFF. The V call is TRBV20-1, the J call TRBJ2-1; TRBD1 might be the D (6 bases). The germline V gene has CDR1 DFQATT and CDR2 SNEGSKA (reference sequence). The CDR3 has 15 amino acids. Trimming removed 2 bases at V and 0 bases at J, with 11 bases between.

The table lists this clonotype with a few counts. This chain connects TRBV7-9 to TRBJ2-3; D may be TRBD2 (6 bases). Germline V gives CDR1 SEHNR, CDR2 FQNEAQ (reference sequence). CDR3 length: 18 residues. V was trimmed by 1 base and J by 0 bases, leaving 17 bases between them. The CDR3 DNA reads as TGTGCCAGCAGCTTAGGGCGGAGGGGTATCATCAGCACAGATACGCAGTATTTT. It yields the protein CASSLGRRGIISTDTQYF. Looking up the rest from reference TRBV7-9 and TRBJ2-3 gives the full variable domain: DTGVSQNPRHKITKRGQNVTFRCDPISEHNRLYWYRQTLGQGPEFLTYFQNEAQLEKSRLLSDRFSAERPKGSFSTLEIQRTEQGDSAMYLCASSLGRRGIISTDTQYFGPGTRLTVL.

This clonotype was seen many times. The J gene is TRBJ1-5, the V gene TRBV6-1; no clear D gene. The ends were cut back, 1 base at V and 4 bases at J, with 8 bases in the middle. Germline CDR1 is MNHNS and CDR2 is SASEGT. The CDR3 has 14 residues. Here the CDR3 DNA reads TGTGCCAGCAGTGAAGATGTGGGGAATCAGCCCCAGCATTTT. This translates into CASSEDVGNQPQHF.

This clonotype came up many times. The J gene is TRBJ1-4, the V gene TRBV19, with unresolved D. The CDR3 consists of 13 residues. Looked up from germline, CDR1 is LNHDA and CDR2 is SQIVND (reference sequence). The CDR3: CAYGFATNEKLFF. The CDR3 bases are TGTGCTTACGGCTTTGCAACTAATGAAAAACTGTTTTTT. Full variable domain (missing parts from reference TRBV19 and TRBJ1-4): DGGITQSPKYLFRKEGQNVTLSCEQNLNHDAMYWYRQDPGQGLRLIYYSQIVNDFQKGDIAEGYSVSREKKESFPLTVTSAQKNPTAFYLCAYGFATNEKLFFGSGTQLSVL.

This clonotype was seen a few times. The V call is TRBV4-2, the J call TRBJ1-5; 7 nucleotides line up with TRBD1. CDR3 size: 15 residues. Germline V gene lookup returns CDR1 LGHNA and CDR2 YNFKEQ. V gave up 3 bases and J gave up 5 bases; unmatched junction bases: 7. CDR3 in DNA: TGTGCCAGCAGCCAGCCCGACAGGGACGATCAGCCCCAGCATTTT. This translates into CASSQPDRDDQPQHF.

This clonotype was recorded at least ten times. This chain uses TRBV29-1 with TRBJ2-7; no clear D. V lost 4 bases and J lost 4, with 17 bases in between. Germline values: CDR1 SQVTM, CDR2 ANQGSEA. The CDR3 is 14 amino acids. The CDR3 loop is CSVVVRLGPYEQYF. The CDR3 region has the DNA TGCAGCGTTGTTGTGCGTCTTGGACCATACGAGCAGTACTTC.

Note on this clonotype: This may come from a read error, since a much larger clone is one base off. The V call is TRBV5-8, the J call TRBJ2-5; TRBD2 matches at 10 bases. V shed 0 bases and J 3 bases; nucleotides not matched to a gene: 5. This CDR3 has 16 residues. The V gene's germline CDR1 is SGHTS and CDR2 YDEGEE. This chain's CDR3 is CASSLVAGGTKETQYF. Written as DNA, the CDR3 is TGTGCCAGCAGCTTGGTAGCGGGGGGAACTAAAGAGACCCAGTACTTC.

DNA of the CDR3: TGTGCCAGCAATTGGGACTATGAGCAGTTCTTC. Its protein product is CASNWDYEQFF. J is TRBJ2-1 and V is TRBV5-5, with TRBD2 as a possible D gene (6 bases). The germline V gene encodes CDR1 SGHKS and CDR2 YYEKEE (reference sequence). The CDR3 contains 11 residues. V dropped 6 bases and J dropped 8 bases, with 9 bases sitting between them.

J is TRBJ2-1 and V is TRBV5-1; 10 nucleotides line up with TRBD1. The V and J ends lost 2 bases and 0 bases, in that order; junction bases with no gene match: 8. Germline V lookup: CDR1 SGHRS, CDR2 YFSETQ. The length of the CDR3 is 18 residues. The DNA for the CDR3 is TGCGCCAGCAGCTTCGGGACAGGGGCGAGGGGCTCCTACAATGAGCAGTTCTTC. Translation gives CASSFGTGARGSYNEQFF.

This clonotype was found a few times. The chain combines TRBV28 with TRBJ1-2, with 7 bases identical to TRBD1. Trimming took 6 bases from V and 8 from J; bases not matched to a gene: 9. Germline V gene lookup returns CDR1 MDHEN and CDR2 SYDVKM. The length of the CDR3 is 13 residues. CDR3 nucleotides: TGTGCCAGCAGCCCCGGACAGGCCCCAGGCTACACCTTC. This sequence encodes CASSPGQAPGYTF.

Comments on this clonotype: A single base separates this from a much larger clone, so it may be a read error. The J gene is TRBJ1-6, the V gene TRBV3-1; D gene uncertain. From germline, CDR1 is LGHDT and CDR2 YNNKEL (reference sequence). The CDR3 runs to 15 residues. This CDR3 reads CASSAGGPYSSPLHF. CDR3 in DNA: TGTGCCAGCAGCGCCGGAGGCCCCTATAGTTCACCCCTCCACTTT.

The chain links TRBV6-2 or TRBV6-3 to TRBJ1-1; 7 nucleotides agree with TRBD1. Germline loops: CDR1 MNHEY, CDR2 SVGEGT. The CDR3 extends over 15 amino acids. With V trimmed by 4 bases and J by 5 bases, 10 bases remained unmatched. CDR3 bases: TGTGCCAGCAGTTCACCGACAGGGCGGGGGACTGAAGCTTTCTTT. This translates into CASSSPTGRGTEAFF.